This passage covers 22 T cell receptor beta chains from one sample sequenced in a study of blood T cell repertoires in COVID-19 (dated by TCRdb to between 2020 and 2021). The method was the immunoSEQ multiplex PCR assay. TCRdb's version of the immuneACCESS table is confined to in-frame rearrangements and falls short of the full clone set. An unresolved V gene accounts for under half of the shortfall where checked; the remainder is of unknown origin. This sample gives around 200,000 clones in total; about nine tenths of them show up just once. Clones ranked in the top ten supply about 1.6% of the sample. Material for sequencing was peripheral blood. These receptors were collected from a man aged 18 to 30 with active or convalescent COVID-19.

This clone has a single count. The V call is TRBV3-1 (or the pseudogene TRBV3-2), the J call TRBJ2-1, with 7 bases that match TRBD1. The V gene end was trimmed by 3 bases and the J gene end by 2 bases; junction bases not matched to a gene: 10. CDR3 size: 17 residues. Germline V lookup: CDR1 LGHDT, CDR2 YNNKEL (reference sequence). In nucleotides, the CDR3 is TGTGCCAGCAGCCAGACGTTAAGGGGGCACCCCTACAATGAGCAGTTCTTC. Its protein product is CASSQTLRGHPYNEQFF.

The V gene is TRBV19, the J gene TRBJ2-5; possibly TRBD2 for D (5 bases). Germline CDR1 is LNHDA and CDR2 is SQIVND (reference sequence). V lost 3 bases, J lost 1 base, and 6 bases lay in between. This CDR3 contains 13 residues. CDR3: CASSMAGQETQYF. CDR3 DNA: TGTGCCAGTAGTATGGCGGGCCAAGAGACCCAGTACTTC.

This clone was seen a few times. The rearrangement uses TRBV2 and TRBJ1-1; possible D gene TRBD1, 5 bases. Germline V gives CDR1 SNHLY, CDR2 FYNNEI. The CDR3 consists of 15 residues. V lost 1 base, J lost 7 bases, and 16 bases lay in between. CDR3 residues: CASSEERGMGDEAFF. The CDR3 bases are TGTGCCAGCAGTGAAGAGCGGGGAATGGGGGATGAAGCTTTCTTT.

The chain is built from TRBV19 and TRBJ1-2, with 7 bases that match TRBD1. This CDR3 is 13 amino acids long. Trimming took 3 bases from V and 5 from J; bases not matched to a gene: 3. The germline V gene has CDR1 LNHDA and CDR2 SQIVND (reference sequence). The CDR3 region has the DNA TGTGCCAGTAGTATGAACAGGGGATATGGCTACACCTTC. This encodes CASSMNRGYGYTF.

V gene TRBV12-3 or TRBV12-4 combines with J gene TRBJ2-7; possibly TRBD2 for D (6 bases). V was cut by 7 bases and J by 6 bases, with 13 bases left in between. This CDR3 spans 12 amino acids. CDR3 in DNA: TGTGCCAGCAACGCCAGGCGGGGCGAGCAGTACTTC. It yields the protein CASNARRGEQYF.

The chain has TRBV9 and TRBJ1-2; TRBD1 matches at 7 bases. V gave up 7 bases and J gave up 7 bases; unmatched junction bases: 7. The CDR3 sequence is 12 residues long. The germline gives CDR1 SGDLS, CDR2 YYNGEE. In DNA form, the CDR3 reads TGTGCCAGCCTCCGACAGGGTAGTGGCTACACCTTC. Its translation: CASLRQGSGYTF.

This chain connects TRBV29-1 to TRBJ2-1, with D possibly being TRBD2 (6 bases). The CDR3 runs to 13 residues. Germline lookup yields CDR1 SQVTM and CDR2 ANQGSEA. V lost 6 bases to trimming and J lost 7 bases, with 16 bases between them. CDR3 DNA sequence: TGCAGCGTCGGGGGTACTGAGTTAAATGAGCAGTTCTTC. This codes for CSVGGTELNEQFF.

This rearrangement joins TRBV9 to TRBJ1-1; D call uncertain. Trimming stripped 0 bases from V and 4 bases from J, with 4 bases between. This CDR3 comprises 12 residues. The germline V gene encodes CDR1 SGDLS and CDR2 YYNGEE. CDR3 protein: CASSVGGTEAFF. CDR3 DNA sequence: TGTGCCAGCAGCGTAGGCGGCACTGAAGCTTTCTTT.

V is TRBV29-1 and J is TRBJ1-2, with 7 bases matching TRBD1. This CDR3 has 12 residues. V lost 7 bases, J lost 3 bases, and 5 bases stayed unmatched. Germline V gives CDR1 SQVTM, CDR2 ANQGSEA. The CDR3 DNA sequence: TGCAGCGGTGATACAGGGGACTATGGCTACACCTTC. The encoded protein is CSGDTGDYGYTF.

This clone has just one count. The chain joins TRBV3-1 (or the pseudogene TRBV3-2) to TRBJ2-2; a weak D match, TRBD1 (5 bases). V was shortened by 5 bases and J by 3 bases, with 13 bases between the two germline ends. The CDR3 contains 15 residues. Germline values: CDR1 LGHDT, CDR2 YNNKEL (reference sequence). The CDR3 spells CASSEGGAYTGELFF. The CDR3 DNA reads TGTGCCAGCAGCGAAGGTGGGGCCTACACCGGGGAGCTGTTTTTT.

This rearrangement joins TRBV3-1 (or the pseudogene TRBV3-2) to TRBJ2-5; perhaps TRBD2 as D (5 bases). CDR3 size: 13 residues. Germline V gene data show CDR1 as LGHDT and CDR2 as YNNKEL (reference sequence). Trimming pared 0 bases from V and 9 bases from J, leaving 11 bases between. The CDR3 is CASSQDRGGSQYF. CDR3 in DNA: TGTGCCAGCAGCCAAGATCGGGGTGGATCCCAGTACTTC.

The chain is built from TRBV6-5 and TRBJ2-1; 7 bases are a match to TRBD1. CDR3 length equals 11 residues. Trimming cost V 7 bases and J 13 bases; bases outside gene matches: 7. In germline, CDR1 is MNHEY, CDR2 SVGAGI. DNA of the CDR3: TGTGCCAGCACCAGGGGACAGACACAGTTCTTC. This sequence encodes CASTRGQTQFF.

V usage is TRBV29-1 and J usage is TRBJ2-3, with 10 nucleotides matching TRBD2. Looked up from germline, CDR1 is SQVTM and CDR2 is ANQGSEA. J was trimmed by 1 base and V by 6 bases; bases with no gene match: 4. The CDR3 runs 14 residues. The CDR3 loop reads CSVPGTSGTDTQYF. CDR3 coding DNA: TGCAGCGTCCCCGGGACTAGCGGCACAGATACGCAGTATTTT.

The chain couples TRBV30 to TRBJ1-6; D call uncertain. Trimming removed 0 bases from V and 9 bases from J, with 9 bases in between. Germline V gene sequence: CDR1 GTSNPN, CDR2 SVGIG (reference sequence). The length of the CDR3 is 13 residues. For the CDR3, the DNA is TGTGCCTGGAGTGTGAGGGAAAGTTCACCCCTCCACTTT. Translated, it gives CAWSVRESSPLHF.

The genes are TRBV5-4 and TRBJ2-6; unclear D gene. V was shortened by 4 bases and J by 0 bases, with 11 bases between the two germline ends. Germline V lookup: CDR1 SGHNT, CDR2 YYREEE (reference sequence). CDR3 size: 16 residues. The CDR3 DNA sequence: TGTGCCAGCAGCGTCAGGATTCACTCTGGGGCCAACGTCCTGACTTTC. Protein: CASSVRIHSGANVLTF.

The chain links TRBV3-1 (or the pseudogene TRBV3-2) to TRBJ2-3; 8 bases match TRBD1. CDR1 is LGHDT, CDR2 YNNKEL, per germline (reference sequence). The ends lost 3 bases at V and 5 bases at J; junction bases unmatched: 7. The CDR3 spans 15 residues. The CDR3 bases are TGTGCCAGCAGCCACCGACAGGGGTGGGTAGATACGCAGTATTTT. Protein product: CASSHRQGWVDTQYF.

The CDR3 nucleotides are TGTGCCAGTAGCTCAATCCGGGACAGGGGGCCTGAGACCCAGTACTTC. This encodes CASSSIRDRGPETQYF. The chain joins TRBV19 to TRBJ2-5; 12 bases map to TRBD1. Germline lookup yields CDR1 LNHDA and CDR2 SQIVND (reference sequence). J lost 5 bases, V lost 6 bases, and 10 bases had no gene match. This CDR3 is built from 16 residues.

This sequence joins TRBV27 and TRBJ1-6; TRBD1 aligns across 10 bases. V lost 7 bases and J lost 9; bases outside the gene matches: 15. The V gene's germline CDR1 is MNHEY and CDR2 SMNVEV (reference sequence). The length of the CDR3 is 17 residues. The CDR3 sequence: CASTSLGDRGVGSPLHF. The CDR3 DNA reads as TGTGCCAGCACCTCACTGGGGGACAGGGGAGTGGGTTCACCCCTCCACTTT.

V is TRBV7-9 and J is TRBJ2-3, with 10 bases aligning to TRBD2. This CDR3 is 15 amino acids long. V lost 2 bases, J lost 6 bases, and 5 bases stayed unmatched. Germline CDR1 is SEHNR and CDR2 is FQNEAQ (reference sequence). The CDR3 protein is CASSLWSSGSDTQYF. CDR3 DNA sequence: TGTGCCAGCAGCTTATGGTCTAGCGGGAGTGATACGCAGTATTTT.

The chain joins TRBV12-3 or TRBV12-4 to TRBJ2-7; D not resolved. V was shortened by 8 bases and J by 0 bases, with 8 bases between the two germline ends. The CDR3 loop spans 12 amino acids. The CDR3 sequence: CASGFGSYEQYF. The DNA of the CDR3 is TGTGCCAGCGGCTTTGGCTCCTACGAGCAGTACTTC.

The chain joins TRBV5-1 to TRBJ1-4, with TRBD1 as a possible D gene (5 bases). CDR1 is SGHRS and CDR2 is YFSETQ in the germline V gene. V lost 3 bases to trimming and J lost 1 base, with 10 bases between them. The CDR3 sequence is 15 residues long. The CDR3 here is CASSWTQGTNEKLFF. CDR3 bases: TGCGCCAGCAGCTGGACCCAGGGAACTAATGAAAAACTGTTTTTT.

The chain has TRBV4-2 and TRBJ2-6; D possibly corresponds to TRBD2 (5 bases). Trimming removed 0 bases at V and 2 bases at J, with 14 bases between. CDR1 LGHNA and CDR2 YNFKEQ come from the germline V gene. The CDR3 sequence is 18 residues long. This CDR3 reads CASSQDTTTTAGANVLTF. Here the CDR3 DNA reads TGTGCCAGCAGCCAAGATACGACTACCACCGCTGGGGCCAACGTCCTGACTTTC.